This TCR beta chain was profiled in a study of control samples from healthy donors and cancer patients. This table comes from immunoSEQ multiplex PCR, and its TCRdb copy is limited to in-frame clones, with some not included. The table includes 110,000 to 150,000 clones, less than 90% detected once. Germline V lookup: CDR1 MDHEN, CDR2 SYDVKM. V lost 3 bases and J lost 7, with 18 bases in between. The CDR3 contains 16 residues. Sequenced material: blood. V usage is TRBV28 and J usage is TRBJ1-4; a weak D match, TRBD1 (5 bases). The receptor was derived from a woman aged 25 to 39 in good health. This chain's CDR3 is CASSLFSGAPGEKLFF. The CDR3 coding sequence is TGTGCCAGCAGTTTGTTTAGTGGGGCGCCGGGTGAAAAACTGTTTTTT.